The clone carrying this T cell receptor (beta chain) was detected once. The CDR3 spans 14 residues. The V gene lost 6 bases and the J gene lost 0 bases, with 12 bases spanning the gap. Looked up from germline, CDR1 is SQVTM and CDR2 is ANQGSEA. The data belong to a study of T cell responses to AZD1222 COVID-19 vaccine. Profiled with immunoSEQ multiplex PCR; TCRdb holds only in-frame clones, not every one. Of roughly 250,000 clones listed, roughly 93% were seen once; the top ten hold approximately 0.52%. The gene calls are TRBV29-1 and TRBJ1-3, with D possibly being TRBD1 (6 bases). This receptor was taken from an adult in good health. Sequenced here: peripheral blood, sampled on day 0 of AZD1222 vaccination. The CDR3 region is CSVSDSRSGNTIYF. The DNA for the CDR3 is TGCAGCGTCTCGGACAGTCGCTCTGGAAACACCATATATTTT.